This T cell receptor (beta chain) was sequenced during a study of cytomegalovirus exposure and HLA in healthy donors. Study observations and caveats: Overall, some 160 TCR beta chains were annotated as cytomegalovirus-associated. Specific recognition of CMV antigens was confirmed in vitro for a few chains (all CMV-associated).

This CDR3 comprises 15 residues. The germline V and J ends were trimmed by 6 bases and 2 bases, with 14 bases remaining between them. Germline assignment: CDR1 SEHNR and CDR2 FQNEAQ (reference sequence). On this clone: As yet, its antigen is unknown.

The assay was immunoSEQ multiplex PCR, and TCRdb's table has in-frame clones only and misses some. The sample comprises some 130,000 clones, just under 85% of which are singletons, and roughly 27% rests with the top ten. The donors were part of the validation cohort, which consisted of under 150 subjects and was separate from the first cohort of 666 subjects. V usage is TRBV7-9 and J usage is TRBJ1-3, with a weak D call TRBD1 (6 bases). Sequenced: PBMCs. The receptor was isolated from a man aged 25 to 40 in good health and CMV-seropositive. The CDR3 loop is CASSQDRAPGNTIYF. In DNA, the CDR3 is TGTGCCAGCAGTCAGGACAGAGCACCTGGAAACACCATATATTTT.